This T cell receptor (beta chain) stems from a study of blood T cells in healthy people across ages. Findings and limits, study-wide: Compared with aged donors, long-lived donors showed fewer expanded clones, suggesting selection. As naive T cell percentage varied, TCR beta diversity correlated strongly with it.

V was clipped by 4 bases and J by 6 bases; unmatched bases: 3. Germline values: CDR1 SEHNR, CDR2 FQNEAQ (reference sequence). This CDR3 is 14 amino acids long. Researchers collected ten milliliters of peripheral blood from every single donor. About this clonotype: As yet, its antigen is unknown.

A second about 6 to 11 cycle PCR used barcoded and J-beta primers. A template-switch adaptor that had 12 random nucleotides put a tag on each cDNA molecule. TCRdb reprocessed the 5' RACE reads with MiXCR, giving one entry per CDR3 protein. The table lists more than 1,400,000 distinct CDR3 sequences, 42% of them singletons. The chain recombines TRBV7-9 with TRBJ2-1, with 10 bases identical to TRBD2. The clonotype comes from a woman under 30 in good health. The sample consisted of blood. The CDR3 coding sequence is TGTGCCAGCAGCTCGACTAGCGGGCTCAATGAGCAGTTCTTC. Its translation: CASSSTSGLNEQFF.